The 8 T cell receptor beta chains below all came from one sample that was sequenced in a study of blood T cell repertoires in COVID-19. Produced via immunoSEQ multiplex PCR; TCRdb's table is partial and in-frame only. The table shows 100,000 to 150,000 clones, with 70% to 90% occurring only once. The sequenced sample consisted of peripheral blood. The receptors shown here come from a woman of 80 years or more with acute or convalescent COVID-19.

The chain employs TRBV29-1 and TRBJ2-2, with 12 bases that match TRBD2. Germline CDR1 SQVTM, CDR2 ANQGSEA. The length of the CDR3 is 18 residues. The CDR3 protein is CTYPPSVRTSGTTGELFF. CDR3 DNA sequence: TGCACCTACCCGCCCTCCGTACGGACTAGCGGGACCACCGGGGAGCTGTTTTTT.

V is TRBV7-3 and J is TRBJ2-2; 7 positions agree with TRBD1. J gave up 5 bases and V 6 bases, and 15 bases lay outside the gene matches. Germline V gene data show CDR1 as SGHTA and CDR2 as FQGTGA. There are 17 residues in the CDR3. CDR3 coding DNA: TGTGCCAGCAGTTATTATTACGGCAGGGGACAGACCGGGGAGCTGTTTTTT. It codes for CASSYYYGRGQTGELFF.

V and J are TRBV18 and TRBJ1-6, with 7 bases matching TRBD1. Germline CDR1 KGHSH, CDR2 LQKENI. The ends lost 4 bases at V and 5 bases at J; junction bases unmatched: 14. This CDR3 is 18 amino acids long. CDR3: CASSLDTGTAANNSPLHF. For the CDR3, the DNA is TGTGCCAGCTCACTCGATACCGGGACAGCCGCTAATAATTCACCCCTCCACTTT.

V and J are TRBV5-1 and TRBJ2-3; 7 positions agree with TRBD2. Germline V gives CDR1 SGHRS, CDR2 YFSETQ. There are 15 residues in the CDR3. The J segment lost 2 bases and the V segment lost 4 bases, leaving 7 bases of the junction unmatched. The CDR3 DNA reads as TGCGCCAGCAGCACTGGACTAGTGAACACAGATACGCAGTATTTT. This sequence encodes CASSTGLVNTDTQYF.

The rearrangement uses TRBV28 and TRBJ1-5, with TRBD1 matching 7 bases. Looked up from germline, CDR1 is MDHEN and CDR2 is SYDVKM. The CDR3 runs 17 residues. The ends lost 2 bases at V and 0 bases at J; junction bases unmatched: 7. CDR3 sequence: CASSLLSGGRSNQPQHF. The CDR3 nucleotides read TGTGCCAGCAGTTTACTTTCAGGGGGTCGTAGCAATCAGCCCCAGCATTTT.

V and J are TRBV28 and TRBJ2-3; 10 nucleotides agree with TRBD2. Germline assignment: CDR1 MDHEN and CDR2 SYDVKM. With V trimmed by 5 bases and J by 0 bases, 8 bases remained unmatched. The CDR3 totals 17 residues. CDR3 residues: CASSRLRTSGSTDTQYF. CDR3 bases: TGTGCCAGCAGTCGCCTGCGGACTAGCGGCAGCACAGATACGCAGTATTTT.

The rearrangement uses TRBV5-1 and TRBJ2-5, with D tentatively TRBD2 (6 bases). This CDR3 contains 14 residues. V lost 2 bases, J lost 5 bases, and 13 bases lay in between. The germline CDR1 and CDR2 sequences are SGHRS and YFSETQ. CDR3 DNA: TGCGCCAGCAGCTTCCCAGGGACTTCGGAGACCCAGTACTTC. Its protein is CASSFPGTSETQYF.

V usage is TRBV9 and J usage is TRBJ2-1, with D maybe TRBD2 (5 bases). CDR1 and CDR2 (germline): SGDLS, YYNGEE. Trimming removed 0 bases from V and 8 bases from J, with 18 bases in between. The CDR3 length is 16 residues. CDR3 in DNA: TGTGCCAGCAGCGTAGGTTTGCTAGCCCCTCGGGATGAGCAGTTCTTC. Amino acids: CASSVGLLAPRDEQFF.